This TCR beta chain was recovered during a study of CD8+CD57+ T cells in acquired aplastic anemia. Overall study results and limits: Patients had twenty-nine CD8+ CDR3 sequences in common with controls (the shared set).

CDR1 and CDR2 (germline): SQVTM, ANQGSEA. Deletions cut 1 base from V and 4 bases from J, with 7 bases between. The CDR3 is 12 residues long. Genomic DNA, the template, was used for profiling of the TCR beta VDJ and CDR3. Via MiXCR, TCRdb re-called the reads, giving one row per CDR3 protein. The table has roughly 170,000 distinct CDR3 sequences, 50% to 75% seen once; the top ten hold roughly 42%. Comment on this clonotype: Its matching antigen is unknown.

The V call is TRBV29-1, the J call TRBJ1-2, with D perhaps matching TRBD1 (5 bases). The sequence was collected from a human donor in good health. The sample taken for sequencing was sorted CD4+, CD8+, or CD8+CD57+ T cells (not recorded which) from PBMCs. Here the CDR3 reads CSVEGQFYGYTF. CDR3 nucleotide sequence: TGCAGCGTTGAAGGACAGTTCTATGGCTACACCTTC.